The 30 T cell receptor beta chains listed next were all sequenced from one sample in a study of beta chain features in type 1 diabetes. The isolated RNA, all of it, was reverse transcribed, so expressed TCRB transcripts were what got sequenced. Generated by immunoSEQ multiplex PCR, the TCRdb table keeps only in-frame clones and is missing some. The sample includes hundreds of thousands of clones, more than 65% of them seen just once. Sequenced: naive CD4+ T cells from blood. The receptor source for this set is a man in his thirties or forties in good health.

This clone occurred a few times. The chain uses TRBV7-2 and TRBJ2-1; 7 bases match TRBD2. The CDR3 loop spans 14 amino acids. Losses at the gene ends were 5 bases for V and 6 bases for J; bases not matched to a gene: 7. Germline assignment: CDR1 SGHTA and CDR2 FQGNSA. In DNA, the CDR3 is TGTGCCAGCAGCGTCACTAGCGACCGCAATGAGCAGTTCTTC. As protein: CASSVTSDRNEQFF.

V usage is TRBV7-9 and J usage is TRBJ2-5; D may be TRBD2 (6 bases). The CDR3 is 15 residues long. In germline, CDR1 is SEHNR, CDR2 FQNEAQ (reference sequence). Trimming removed 1 base from V and 5 bases from J, with 14 bases in between. The CDR3 here is CASSLGVSGSETQYF. For the CDR3, the DNA is TGTGCCAGCAGCTTAGGGGTTAGCGGATCGGAGACCCAGTACTTC.

This sequence joins TRBV29-1 and TRBJ1-1, with D unclear. In germline, CDR1 is SQVTM, CDR2 ANQGSEA. This CDR3 spans 12 amino acids. With 6 bases removed from V and 1 base from J, the gap between germline ends came to 9 bases. The CDR3 nucleotides are TGCAGCGTCTTGACGGCGAACACTGAAGCTTTCTTT. Translating gives CSVLTANTEAFF.

This sequence joins TRBV30 and TRBJ1-1; 7 bases agree with TRBD1. Germline-derived CDR1 and CDR2 are GTSNPN and SVGIG (reference sequence). J lost 5 bases, V lost 1 base, and 10 bases had no gene match. The CDR3 length is 15 residues. In DNA, the CDR3 is TGTGCCTGGAGTGCCCCGGACAGGAGGAGGACTGAAGCTTTCTTT. Translation: CAWSAPDRRRTEAFF. Looking up the rest from reference TRBV30 and TRBJ1-1 gives the full variable domain: SQTIHQWPATLVQPVGSPLSLECTVEGTSNPNLYWYRQAAGRGLQLLFYSVGIGQISSEVPQNLSASRPQDRQFILSSKKLLLSDSGFYLCAWSAPDRRRTEAFFGQGTRLTVV.

The V call is TRBV23-1, the J call TRBJ2-2, with D unresolved. TRBV23-1 is an ORF, with its function uncertain. V lost 11 bases, J lost 1 base, and 5 bases lay in between. The length of the CDR3 is 11 residues. CDR3 protein: CARMNTGELFF. DNA of the CDR3: TGCGCCCGAATGAACACCGGGGAGCTGTTTTTT.

The chain has TRBV10-3 and TRBJ2-7, with 9 bases identical to TRBD1. The CDR3 consists of 15 residues. After removal of 3 bases from V and 1 base from J, the junction contained 4 bases not matched to a gene. Germline loops: CDR1 ENHRY, CDR2 SYGVKD. The CDR3 loop is CAISEGGQGSYEQYF. The CDR3 region has the DNA TGTGCCATCAGTGAAGGGGGACAGGGTTCCTACGAGCAGTACTTC.

The rearrangement links TRBV5-1 to TRBJ2-7; D might be TRBD1 or TRBD2, each matching 6 bases. This CDR3 contains 14 residues. In germline, CDR1 is SGHRS, CDR2 YFSETQ. V was cut by 4 bases and J by 4 bases, with 15 bases left in between. The CDR3: CASSPGGTRYEQYF. The CDR3 DNA is TGCGCCAGCAGCCCCGGGGGCACCCGGTACGAGCAGTACTTC.

The genes are TRBV6-5 and TRBJ2-7; possibly TRBD1 for D (6 bases). This CDR3 contains 12 residues. V was clipped by 10 bases and J by 4 bases, with 14 bases between them. Germline CDR1 is MNHEY and CDR2 is SVGAGI. The CDR3 DNA sequence: TGTGCCACCACAGGGTTCGCTTACGAGCAGTACTTC. This codes for CATTGFAYEQYF.

The genes are TRBV29-1 and TRBJ1-1; perhaps TRBD1 as D (5 bases). The V gene lost 1 base and the J gene lost 4 bases, with 10 bases spanning the gap. From germline, CDR1 is SQVTM and CDR2 ANQGSEA. The CDR3 extends over 13 amino acids. CDR3 in DNA: TGCAGCGTTGAAGGGGGCGGGAGCACTGAAGCTTTCTTT. It translates to CSVEGGGSTEAFF.

The V call is TRBV18, the J call TRBJ2-1; 14 bases line up with TRBD2. The CDR3 totals 16 residues. Germline assignment: CDR1 KGHSH and CDR2 LQKENI. The ends lost 3 bases at V and 7 bases at J; junction bases unmatched: 5. The CDR3 bases are TGTGCCAGCTCACCTCCGACTAGCGGGAGGGTAAATGAGCAGTTCTTC. Translating it yields CASSPPTSGRVNEQFF.

The sample holds one count of this clone. The gene calls are TRBV30 and TRBJ1-1; perhaps TRBD1 as D (5 bases). Germline V CDR1 and CDR2: GTSNPN, SVGIG (reference sequence). The CDR3 sequence is 14 residues long. Trimming took off 3 bases at V and 1 base at J, with 12 bases between the two ends. CDR3 bases: TGTGCCTGGAGACCAGGTGGGGGGAACACTGAAGCTTTCTTT. This codes for CAWRPGGGNTEAFF.

This clone was seen only once. V and J are TRBV23-1 and TRBJ2-6; D not certain. TRBV23-1 counts as an open reading frame of uncertain function. The CDR3 is 17 amino acids. Trimming pared 4 bases from V and 3 bases from J, leaving 16 bases between. The CDR3 loop reads CASSRPDGPSGANVLTF. The CDR3 DNA sequence: TGCGCCAGCAGTCGTCCGGACGGGCCTAGTGGGGCCAACGTCCTGACTTTC.

V is TRBV7-2 and J is TRBJ2-7, with 7 bases matching TRBD1. The CDR3 loop spans 15 amino acids. V shed 5 bases, J shed 2 bases, and the junction held 9 bases outside the gene matches. Germline loops: CDR1 SGHTA, CDR2 FQGNSA. CDR3 sequence (DNA): TGTGCCAGCAGCCGCGACCGGGACAGTCCCTACGAGCAGTACTTC. Protein product: CASSRDRDSPYEQYF.

About this clone itself: The conserved phenylalanine or tryptophan normally closing the CDR3 is absent here, so this likely arose from a read error. Because the CDR3's place on the DNA is in doubt, the DNA is left out and the CDR3 is given as listed by TCRdb. The chain joins TRBV25-1 to TRBJ2-7; the tabulated D call, TRBD2, remains unverified against the DNA. The CDR3 is 10 amino acids long, termini counted. Germline CDR1 is MGHDK and CDR2 is SYGVNS. The CDR3 is CATATGGSYP.

This chain links TRBV18 with TRBJ2-1, with a tentative D call TRBD2 (6 bases). This CDR3 is built from 18 residues. Trimming took off 5 bases at V and 3 bases at J, with 23 bases between the two ends. Germline assignment: CDR1 KGHSH and CDR2 LQKENI. DNA of the CDR3: TGTGCCAGCTCAACGGTTCGCGGGGATAAGGGCTACTACAATGAGCAGTTCTTC. Its protein is CASSTVRGDKGYYNEQFF.

This chain connects TRBV4-1 to TRBJ2-1; weak D call: TRBD2 (5 bases). Deletions cut 6 bases from V and 2 bases from J, with 20 bases between. Germline values: CDR1 MGHRA, CDR2 YSYEKL. The length of the CDR3 is 17 residues. The CDR3 loop is CASRQTLRGLAYNEQFF. DNA for the CDR3: TGCGCCAGCAGACAGACCCTACGGGGTCTCGCCTACAATGAGCAGTTCTTC.

The chain carries TRBV29-1 and TRBJ2-3; D gene ambiguous. Deletions cut 4 bases from V and 0 bases from J, with 8 bases between. Germline CDR1 SQVTM, CDR2 ANQGSEA. The CDR3 runs to 13 residues. CDR3 nucleotide sequence: TGCAGCGTTGCCTCGCCGAGCACAGATACGCAGTATTTT. Encoded protein: CSVASPSTDTQYF.

The chain carries TRBV30 and TRBJ2-7; TRBD1 agrees at 8 bases. CDR3 size: 13 residues. J gave up 3 bases and V 2 bases, and 3 bases lay outside the gene matches. The germline V gene encodes CDR1 GTSNPN and CDR2 SVGIG (reference sequence). CDR3 nucleotides: TGTGCCTGGAGTATTGGACAGGGCTACGAGCAGTACTTC. Its protein product is CAWSIGQGYEQYF.

This clone appeared a single time. This chain uses TRBV5-1 with TRBJ1-2; tentatively, D is TRBD1 (6 bases). Trimming left V 1 base short and J 5 bases short, with 9 bases between. CDR1 SGHRS and CDR2 YFSETQ come from the germline V gene. The CDR3 consists of 13 residues. CDR3 residues: CASSLSGTYGYTF. CDR3 coding DNA: TGCGCCAGCAGCTTGTCGGGGACATATGGCTACACCTTC.

The genes are TRBV30 and TRBJ2-3; 7 nucleotides match TRBD1. Looked up from germline, CDR1 is GTSNPN and CDR2 is SVGIG (reference sequence). This CDR3 has 15 residues. J lost 0 bases, V lost 5 bases, and 8 bases had no gene match. The chain's CDR3 is CAWAGQATSTDTQYF. CDR3 sequence (DNA): TGTGCCTGGGCAGGACAGGCAACTAGCACAGATACGCAGTATTTT.

This clone showed up just a few times. The chain combines TRBV30 with TRBJ1-5, with a tentative D call TRBD1 (5 bases). Germline CDR1 GTSNPN, CDR2 SVGIG (reference sequence). CDR3 length: 13 amino acids. V lost 2 bases, J lost 4 bases, and 9 bases lay in between. The CDR3 reads CAWSTDRNQPQHF. CDR3 bases: TGTGCCTGGAGTACAGACAGAAATCAGCCCCAGCATTTT.

V gene TRBV27 combines with J gene TRBJ2-7; the D is unclear. This CDR3 contains 12 residues. Trimming pared 8 bases from V and 0 bases from J, leaving 8 bases between. Germline CDR1 and CDR2: MNHEY and SMNVEV (reference sequence). CDR3 bases: TGTGCCAGCGGGGATTTCTCCTACGAGCAGTACTTC. As protein: CASGDFSYEQYF.

The chain has TRBV23-1 and TRBJ2-4; 9 bases fit TRBD1. TRBV23-1 is recorded as an ORF, its role being uncertain. With 2 bases clipped from V and 0 bases from J, the junction kept 5 bases outside the gene matches. The CDR3 loop spans 17 amino acids. CDR3 loop: CASSQPDRGLAKNIQYF. CDR3 in DNA: TGCGCCAGCAGTCAACCGGACAGGGGTTTAGCCAAAAACATTCAGTACTTC.

This clone was detected a few times. Other DNA sequences in the same sample also yield this CDR3. The V call is TRBV9, the J call TRBJ2-3; D unclear. The CDR3 contains 14 residues. Germline V CDR1 and CDR2: SGDLS, YYNGEE. Trimming removed 1 base from V and 0 bases from J, with 6 bases in between. In DNA, the CDR3 is TGTGCCAGCAGCGTAAAGGGCAGCACAGATACGCAGTATTTT. Amino acid sequence: CASSVKGSTDTQYF.

This chain joins TRBV30 and TRBJ2-3; TRBD1 matches at 7 bases. J gave up 4 bases and V 2 bases, and 3 bases lay outside the gene matches. Germline CDR1 GTSNPN, CDR2 SVGIG (reference sequence). This CDR3 has 13 residues. CDR3 amino acids: CAWSQGEADTQYF. In DNA form, the CDR3 reads TGTGCCTGGAGTCAGGGGGAAGCAGATACGCAGTATTTT. Full variable domain (remainder filled in from reference TRBV30 and TRBJ2-3): SQTIHQWPATLVQPVGSPLSLECTVEGTSNPNLYWYRQAAGRGLQLLFYSVGIGQISSEVPQNLSASRPQDRQFILSSKKLLLSDSGFYLCAWSQGEADTQYFGPGTRLTVL.

CDR3 bases: TGCAGCGTTGACGGGGAGGGCTCGTACAATGAGCAGTTCTTC. Its translation is CSVDGEGSYNEQFF. This chain joins TRBV29-1 and TRBJ2-1; 7 bases align to TRBD2. Germline V gives CDR1 SQVTM, CDR2 ANQGSEA. The CDR3 covers 14 residues. J lost 4 bases, V lost 3 bases, and 6 bases had no gene match.

The chain couples TRBV30 to TRBJ2-1; TRBD2 matches 7 bases. V gave up 2 bases and J gave up 5 bases; unmatched junction bases: 6. The CDR3 loop spans 14 amino acids. Germline V CDR1 and CDR2: GTSNPN, SVGIG (reference sequence). The CDR3 here is CAWSPGTNNNEQFF. The CDR3 DNA sequence: TGTGCCTGGAGTCCAGGGACTAACAACAATGAGCAGTTCTTC.

This chain connects TRBV29-1 to TRBJ1-1; 8 bases are shared with TRBD1. CDR1 SQVTM and CDR2 ANQGSEA come from the germline V gene. V lost 6 bases, J lost 1 base, and 4 bases stayed unmatched. The CDR3 is 13 amino acids. The CDR3 nucleotides read TGCAGCGTAAGGACAGGGACGAACACTGAAGCTTTCTTT. Translation: CSVRTGTNTEAFF.

In this sample, this clone turned up a few times. The chain recombines TRBV4-2 with TRBJ1-6; D remains unclear. The V end was cut by 0 bases, the J end by 9 bases, with 6 bases between. There are 13 residues in the CDR3. From germline, CDR1 is LGHNA and CDR2 YNFKEQ. The CDR3 region is CASSQEVSSPLHF. The CDR3 coding sequence is TGTGCCAGCAGCCAAGAAGTCAGTTCACCCCTCCACTTT.

The rearrangement joins TRBV20-1 to TRBJ2-1; D call uncertain. With 4 bases removed from V and 5 bases from J, the gap between germline ends came to 6 bases. The CDR3 totals 11 residues. Germline lookup yields CDR1 DFQATT and CDR2 SNEGSKA (reference sequence). CDR3 nucleotides: TGCAGTGCTAACAGAAACAATGAGCAGTTCTTC. Translation: CSANRNNEQFF.